This T cell receptor beta chain was identified during a study of graft-versus-host responses after intestinal transplantation. Whole-study results and caveats: Detection of GvH clones occurred in recipient marrow, and some had their first appearance in ileum or blood.

The protocol was immunoSEQ multiplex PCR, while the TCRdb copy is restricted to in-frame clones and leaves out a portion. The sample has more than 25,000 clones; about four fifths are singletons. As concerns this clone: Its specificity is not known.

Trimming cost V 2 bases and J 4 bases, with 6 bases left between them. CDR3 size: 12 residues. Looked up from germline, CDR1 is MDHEN and CDR2 is SYDVKM. This sequence joins TRBV28 and TRBJ2-7; D uncertain. Sequencing used unstimulated CD4+ T cells sorted from spleen or lymph node cells, obtained before intestinal transplant. The TCR originated in a human donor who received an intestinal transplant. The CDR3 DNA reads as TGTGCCAGCAGTTTACAGTTTTACGAGCAGTACTTC. Amino acid sequence: CASSLQFYEQYF.